One and the same sample provided the 20 T cell receptor beta chains below, sequenced in a study of Tregs in tolerant kidney transplant recipients (dated by TCRdb to between 2018 and 2020). Library preparation employed the immunoSEQ multiplex PCR assay. This is the immuneACCESS table as TCRdb keeps it, with only in-frame sequences that have V and J called. A part of the clones is gone; compared with another copy, unresolved V genes explain less than half, and the rest is unexplained. The sample table records about 30,000 clones. The ten largest clonotypes hold over 13% of the sample. In light of the paper, this sample's time point label describes: blood sample drawn before combined kidney and bone marrow transplant. Sequenced here: CD8+ T cells from blood, sampled before the transplant. The receptors shown here come from a human donor who received a combined kidney and bone marrow transplant.

A word on this clone: Read data end 3 residues before the CDR3 end; the end is taken from the germline J gene. The J gene is TRBJ2-1, the V gene TRBV20-1, with D tentatively TRBD2 (6 bases). Deletions cut 0 bases from V and 9 bases from J, with 18 bases between. The CDR3 has 15 residues. CDR1 and CDR2 from the germline V gene are DFQATT and SNEGSKA (reference sequence). The CDR3 protein is CSARDLGLLTGEQFF. CDR3 DNA, as far as it was read: TGCAGTGCTAGAGATCTGGGACTCCTCACAGGTGAG.

In the case of this clone: The read finishes 3 residues shy of the CDR3 end, and the germline J gene is used to complete it. V is TRBV20-1 and J is TRBJ2-1; TRBD2 aligns across 7 bases. The CDR3 totals 17 residues. The V gene's germline CDR1 is DFQATT and CDR2 SNEGSKA (reference sequence). V trimming: 4 bases; J trimming: 8 bases; junction bases outside the gene matches: 20. The CDR3 here is CSANPPSGILTGHEQFF. The CDR3 DNA, read in part, is TGCAGTGCTAATCCCCCGAGCGGGATTCTAACTGGGCATGAG.

Worth noting for this clone: The read ends 3 residues early relative to the CDR3; the germline J gene fills the gap. V is TRBV29-1 and J is TRBJ2-5; D is undetermined. The CDR3 loop spans 11 amino acids. The germline V gene encodes CDR1 SQVTM and CDR2 ANQGSEA. V lost 4 bases to trimming and J lost 5 bases, with 8 bases between them. CDR3 region: CSVGAWETQYF. The covered CDR3 bases are TGCAGCGTTGGAGCGTGGGAGACC. The full variable domain, rest sourced from reference TRBV29-1 and TRBJ2-5, is SAVISQKPSRDICQRGTSLTIQCQVDSQVTMMFWYRQQPGQSLTLIATANQGSEATYESGFVIDKFPISRPNLTFSTLTVSNMSPEDSSIYLCSVGAWETQYFGPGTRLLVL.

As regards this clone: The read falls 3 residues short of the CDR3 end, and the missing part is taken from the germline J gene. The V gene is TRBV30, the J gene TRBJ1-1; the match to TRBD1 covers 7 bases. Germline V gene data show CDR1 as GTSNPN and CDR2 as SVGIG (reference sequence). This CDR3 has 14 amino acids. V gave up 2 bases and J gave up 0 bases; unmatched junction bases: 3. The sequenced CDR3 bases are TGTGCCTGGAGTAGGGGGCTAATGAACACTGAA. It specifies CAWSRGLMNTE. The whole CDR3 sequence reads CAWSRGLMNTEAFF. Full variable domain (missing parts from reference TRBV30 and TRBJ1-1): SQTIHQWPATLVQPVGSPLSLECTVEGTSNPNLYWYRQAAGRGLQLLFYSVGIGQISSEVPQNLSASRPQDRQFILSSKKLLLSDSGFYLCAWSRGLMNTEAFFGQGTRLTVV.

With regard to this clone: The read gets to within 3 residues of the CDR3 end, and the germline J gene fills in the rest. This chain joins TRBV11-2 and TRBJ2-7; unclear D gene. CDR1 SGHAT and CDR2 FQNNGV come from the germline V gene. The CDR3 length is 13 residues. Between the trimmed V and J ends, which lost 0 bases and 2 bases, there was a span of 5 bases. The CDR3 reads CASSLEPAYEQYF. Incomplete CDR3 DNA: TGTGCCAGCAGCTTAGAGCCAGCCTACGAG.

Note on this clone: The read ends 3 residues early relative to the CDR3; the germline J gene fills the gap. This rearrangement joins TRBV6-1 to TRBJ2-2; 8 nucleotides agree with TRBD1. Losses at the gene ends were 4 bases for V and 3 bases for J; bases not matched to a gene: 4. CDR1 and CDR2 (germline): MNHNS, SASEGT. The CDR3 length is 15 residues. The covered CDR3 bases are TGTGCCAGCAGTGTGCAGACAGGGGACACCGGGGAG. It translates to CASSVQTGDTGE. The full CDR3 protein is CASSVQTGDTGELFF.

A word on this clone: Read coverage stops 3 residues before the CDR3 terminus; the germline J gene supplies the remainder. The V and J genes are TRBV6-1 and TRBJ1-5; D gene unclear. CDR1 is MNHNS, CDR2 SASEGT, per germline. CDR3 length equals 11 residues. Trimming cost V 3 bases and J 6 bases, with 3 bases left between them. The CDR3 region is CASSDIQPQHF. The DNA read from the CDR3 is TGTGCCAGCAGTGATATTCAGCCC.

The CDR3 loop reads CASSWDYTGELFF. The sequenced part of the CDR3 DNA is TGCGCCAGCAGCTGGGACTACACCGGGGAG. The chain joins TRBV5-1 to TRBJ2-2; D perhaps matches TRBD2 (6 bases). The CDR3 end lies 3 residues beyond the end of the read and is filled in from the germline J gene. The length of the CDR3 is 13 residues. Germline V gives CDR1 SGHRS, CDR2 YFSETQ. Deletions cut 3 bases from V and 3 bases from J, with 6 bases between.

The CDR3 region is CASSLATGTRFDEQFF. The DNA read from the CDR3 is TGTGCCAGCAGCTTAGCAACCGGGACTAGATTCGATGAG. This chain joins TRBV7-6 and TRBJ2-1; 8 bases are a match to TRBD2. Read coverage stops 3 residues before the CDR3 terminus; the germline J gene supplies the remainder. The CDR3 has 16 amino acids. Germline values: CDR1 SGHVS, CDR2 FNYEAQ. The ends lost 0 bases at V and 8 bases at J; junction bases unmatched: 9.

About this clone: The read gets to within 3 residues of the CDR3 end, and the germline J gene fills in the rest. The chain carries TRBV7-2 and TRBJ1-1; no definite D call. Trimming pared 2 bases from V and 4 bases from J, leaving 11 bases between. The CDR3 extends over 14 amino acids. Per the germline V gene, CDR1 is SGHTA and CDR2 is FQGNSA. The sequenced CDR3 bases are TGTGCCAGCAGCTTAAATAGTATGAGCACTGAA. This sequence encodes CASSLNSMSTE. The full CDR3 protein is CASSLNSMSTEAFF.

The CDR3 bases that were read are TGTGCCAGCAGCCGCGCGGGACTAGCGGATAATGAG. Translated, it gives CASSRAGLADNE. The entire CDR3 sequence reads CASSRAGLADNEQFF. This chain connects TRBV7-9 to TRBJ2-1; 11 bases map to TRBD2. The read ends 3 residues shy of where the CDR3 ends; the end is completed using the germline J gene. After removal of 5 bases from V and 7 bases from J, the junction contained 7 bases not matched to a gene. The CDR3 extends over 15 amino acids. Germline assignment: CDR1 SEHNR and CDR2 FQNEAQ (reference sequence).

As for this clone: The read ends 3 residues early relative to the CDR3; the germline J gene fills the gap. This chain connects TRBV5-1 to TRBJ1-6, with 8 bases identical to TRBD1. CDR1 and CDR2 (germline): SGHRS, YFSETQ. V lost 5 bases to trimming and J lost 11 bases; unmatched junction nucleotides: 9. CDR3 size: 14 residues. CDR3: CASRRSGGGTPLHF. The DNA read from the CDR3 is TGCGCCAGCAGAAGATCAGGGGGCGGTACACCC.

Worth noting for this clone: The read comes to an end 3 residues before the CDR3 does, leaving the germline J gene to fill in the end. The chain is built from TRBV19 and TRBJ2-1; D is uncertain. V gave up 6 bases and J gave up 0 bases, with 9 bases separating them. The CDR3 loop spans 14 amino acids. Germline V gene lookup returns CDR1 LNHDA and CDR2 SQIVND (reference sequence). The DNA read from the CDR3 is TGTGCCAGTAGCCTCTCCAGCTCCTACAATGAG. Its translation: CASSLSSSYNE. From start to end, the CDR3 is CASSLSSSYNEQFF.

Remarks on this clone: The read comes to an end 3 residues before the CDR3 does, leaving the germline J gene to fill in the end. The V call is TRBV7-9, the J call TRBJ2-7; perhaps TRBD1 as D (6 bases). The CDR3 loop spans 14 amino acids. Trimming stripped 5 bases from V and 5 bases from J, with 16 bases between. Germline CDR1 is SEHNR and CDR2 is FQNEAQ (reference sequence). CDR3 bases read: TGTGCCAGCAGCCCCGGGACACCGCCTCACGAG. This sequence encodes CASSPGTPPHE. The whole CDR3 sequence is CASSPGTPPHEQYF.

Regarding this clone: The read ends 3 residues early relative to the CDR3; the germline J gene fills the gap. This chain uses TRBV19 with TRBJ2-5; perhaps TRBD1 as D (5 bases). V was clipped by 3 bases and J by 5 bases, with 16 bases between them. There are 15 residues in the CDR3. CDR1 is LNHDA and CDR2 is SQIVND in the germline V gene (reference sequence). The CDR3 sequence is CASSIWWGAKETQYF. The covered CDR3 bases are TGTGCCAGTAGTATTTGGTGGGGCGCGAAGGAGACC. Full variable domain (remainder filled in from reference TRBV19 and TRBJ2-5): DGGITQSPKYLFRKEGQNVTLSCEQNLNHDAMYWYRQDPGQGLRLIYYSQIVNDFQKGDIAEGYSVSREKKESFPLTVTSAQKNPTAFYLCASSIWWGAKETQYFGPGTRLLVL.

To note about this clone: The read is 3 residues too short to cover the CDR3 end, so that end is filled in from the germline J gene. The genes are TRBV20-1 and TRBJ2-4; 8 bases align to TRBD1. V gave up 0 bases and J gave up 8 bases; unmatched junction bases: 9. CDR1 and CDR2 (germline): DFQATT, SNEGSKA (reference sequence). CDR3 length equals 15 residues. The CDR3 bases that were read are TGCAGTGCTAGAGATCTTGGACAGGGCTTAGACATT. Encoded protein: CSARDLGQGLDI. The entire CDR3 sequence reads CSARDLGQGLDIQYF.

In regard to this clone: The missing CDR3 end, 3 residues past where the read stops, is filled in from the germline J gene. This chain connects TRBV20-1 to TRBJ2-7, with 13 bases matching TRBD2. V was pared by 0 bases and J by 4 bases, with 6 bases of the junction left unmatched. The CDR3 runs 16 residues. CDR1 is DFQATT and CDR2 is SNEGSKA in the germline V gene (reference sequence). Here the CDR3 reads CSARDQTSGRLYEQYF. The sequenced part of the CDR3 DNA is TGCAGTGCTAGAGATCAGACTAGCGGGAGGTTGTACGAG.

Concerning this clone: The read ends 3 residues shy of where the CDR3 ends; the end is completed using the germline J gene. This chain connects TRBV7-8 to TRBJ1-4, with 8 bases that match TRBD1. The CDR3 loop spans 15 amino acids. Germline-derived CDR1 and CDR2 are SGHVS and FQNEAQ. The J segment lost 4 bases and the V segment lost 4 bases, leaving 5 bases of the junction unmatched. The covered CDR3 bases are TGTGCCAGCAGCTGGACAGGGAATTATAATGAAAAA. Its protein is CASSWTGNYNEK. The complete CDR3 sequence is CASSWTGNYNEKLFF.

For this clone: Read sequence stops 3 residues before the CDR3 end, and the germline J gene provides the missing end. The rearrangement uses TRBV2 and TRBJ2-7, with 8 bases fitting TRBD1. Germline V lookup: CDR1 SNHLY, CDR2 FYNNEI. The CDR3 has 13 amino acids. V lost 8 bases, J lost 4 bases, and 7 bases stayed unmatched. The CDR3 is CASLSQGAYEQYF. The CDR3 DNA, read in part, is TGTGCCAGCCTAAGCCAGGGGGCTTACGAG.

The covered CDR3 bases are TGTGCCAGCAGCGCAGGGATTCGGGCAGATACG. Protein sequence: CASSAGIRADT. The complete CDR3 protein is CASSAGIRADTQYF. The chain is built from TRBV9 and TRBJ2-3, with TRBD1 as a possible D gene (5 bases). The CDR3 is cut off 3 residues early in the read; its end comes from the germline J gene. The CDR3 sequence is 14 residues long. Trimming removed 3 bases from V and 4 bases from J, with 12 bases in between. Germline values: CDR1 SGDLS, CDR2 YYNGEE. Full variable domain (missing parts from reference TRBV9 and TRBJ2-3): DSGVTQTPKHLITATGQRVTLRCSPRSGDLSVYWYQQSLDQGLQFLIQYYNGEERAKGNILERFSAQQFPDLHSELNLSSLELGDSALYFCASSAGIRADTQYFGPGTRLTVL.